This T cell receptor (beta chain) is from a study of T cells in narcolepsy (dated by TCRdb to the late 2010s). About the full investigation: Patients with narcolepsy type 1 or type 2 (NT1, NT2) and healthy control donors were enrolled in the study. The study sought autoreactive T cells targeting hypocretin neuron self-antigens (hypocretin, TRIB2) in narcolepsy patients, using TCR Vbeta sequencing to track clonotypes in blood and CSF.

V drops 5 bases and J drops 0 bases, leaving 11 bases in between. In the germline V gene, CDR1 corresponds to MRHNA and CDR2 to SNTAGT. The CDR3, cysteine through phenylalanine, is 16 amino acids long. Only the CDR3 portion is preserved as DNA: 48 bases, with reading frame beginning at the first base. Memory CD8+ T cells were sorted ex vivo from patient blood for TCR Vbeta sequencing and comparison with CSF CD8+ T cells. Study-wide findings and limitations: Plots comparing CSF and blood CD4+ T cell clonotypes from the same patient highlighted HCRT-specific and TRIB2-specific autoreactive clonotypes. According to the report, autoreactive clonotypes were detected serially in the blood of the same patients and of different patients, but not in healthy controls.

Receptor libraries were prepared by the immunoSEQ multiplex PCR assay. TCRdb obtained this table from immuneACCESS and retained in-frame rearrangements with V and J assigned. These tables miss some clones; where compared with another copy, unresolved V genes account for less than half of the shortfall, and the remainder is unexplained. The sample records roughly 10,000 clones, 70% of which are singletons. Roughly 23% of the sample is in the top ten clones. A remark on this clone: This clone's antigen is unknown. No per-base quality is available; no much larger clone lies one base away.

The receptor was isolated from a human donor with narcolepsy. Material: CD45RA- memory CD8+ T cells from PBMCs. The sample's cell subset or site label is to be understood as: memory T cells sorted ex vivo from peripheral blood. The chain is made from TRBV6-4 and TRBJ2-6, with no reliable assignment of the D segment. Read as DNA, the sequence is TGTGCCAGCAGTCGACATTCCGGCTCTGGGGCCAACGTCCTGACTTTC. Its protein product is CASSRHSGSGANVLTF.